This TCR beta chain emerged from a study of cytomegalovirus exposure and HLA in healthy donors. This clone was observed a handful of times. What it recognizes is unknown. The study's findings and limits: There were over 150 TCR beta chains listed as cytomegalovirus-associated. Rarity characterized most TCR sequences, yet some public TCRs appeared in many donors. It was reported that the classifier diagnosed cytomegalovirus status with high specificity and sensitivity in both the original and validation cohorts.

Method: immunoSEQ multiplex PCR; TCRdb's copy keeps in-frame clones and lacks some. The sample lists around 120,000 clones, around 88% occurring once. This receptor was identified in a man between 18 and 35 years old in good health and CMV-seronegative. Sequenced material: PBMCs.

CDR3 amino acids: CASSLPLGQSSGNTIYF. The CDR3 DNA reads as TGTGCCAGCAGCTTACCTCTGGGACAGAGCTCTGGAAACACCATATATTTT. This chain uses TRBV7-8 with TRBJ1-3; 7 bases agree with TRBD1. Germline loops: CDR1 SGHVS, CDR2 FQNEAQ. This CDR3 contains 17 residues. V shed 2 bases and J 0 bases; nucleotides not matched to a gene: 7.